The 7 T cell receptor beta chains listed next were all sequenced from one sample in a study of OX40 agonist ivuxolimab in advanced cancers. Data came from immunoSEQ multiplex PCR; TCRdb stores just in-frame clones and leaves some out. The sample contains 85,000 to 90,000 clones, more than 80% of which appear only once. The sample consisted of CD4+ or CD8+ T cells sorted from blood, taken in a trial of the OX40 agonist ivuxolimab. The source of these receptors is an adult with an advanced solid tumor such as melanoma, head and neck, liver or kidney cancer.

This sequence joins TRBV28 and TRBJ2-5, with TRBD1 as a possible D gene (5 bases). In germline, CDR1 is MDHEN, CDR2 SYDVKM. The CDR3 extends over 12 amino acids. Trimming removed 7 bases at V and 9 bases at J, with 15 bases between. The CDR3 bases are TGTGCCAGCAACGTGGCATTAGGGGCCCAGTACTTC. This gives the protein CASNVALGAQYF.

The genes are TRBV6-6 and TRBJ2-7, with D uncertain. V was trimmed by 0 bases and J by 6 bases, leaving 6 bases between them. Germline CDR1 reads MNHNY; CDR2 reads SVGAGI (reference sequence). There are 12 residues in the CDR3. CDR3 coding DNA: TGTGCCAGCAGTTACTCCCCCGGCGAGCAGTACTTC. The encoded protein is CASSYSPGEQYF.

This sequence joins TRBV18 and TRBJ2-7, with 7 bases matching TRBD1. This CDR3 comprises 14 residues. Germline assignment: CDR1 KGHSH and CDR2 LQKENI. The junction had 6 bases not matched to a gene; V was cut back by 3 bases and J by 4 bases. The chain's CDR3 is CASSPRQGLYEQYF. The CDR3 DNA reads TGTGCCAGCTCACCCAGACAGGGCTTGTACGAGCAGTACTTC.

V gene TRBV9 combines with J gene TRBJ2-1, with unresolved D. The germline gives CDR1 SGDLS, CDR2 YYNGEE. This CDR3 is built from 16 residues. Between the trimmed V and J ends, which lost 0 bases and 4 bases, there was a span of 14 bases. CDR3 coding DNA: TGTGCCAGCAGCGTAGACGGGCTAGTGGGTTACAATGAGCAGTTCTTC. Translation gives CASSVDGLVGYNEQFF.

The V gene is TRBV10-1, the J gene TRBJ1-1, with 8 bases matching TRBD1. The CDR3 extends over 18 amino acids. The germline gives CDR1 WNHNN, CDR2 SYGVQD (reference sequence). V lost 3 bases, J lost 6 bases, and 18 bases stayed unmatched. CDR3 protein: CASSDSGQGSGGYPEAFF. The CDR3 bases are TGCGCCAGCAGTGATTCAGGACAGGGATCAGGAGGATACCCTGAAGCTTTCTTT.

The chain's CDR3 is CASSSLARLAGWGNTQYF. In DNA, the CDR3 is TGTGCCAGCAGTTCCCTCGCAAGACTAGCGGGGTGGGGGAATACGCAGTATTTT. The chain carries TRBV7-8 and TRBJ2-3; TRBD2 matches at 11 bases. J gave up 7 bases and V 6 bases, and 18 bases lay outside the gene matches. Germline V gene sequence: CDR1 SGHVS, CDR2 FQNEAQ. The CDR3 spans 18 residues.

This clone has just a few counts. The J gene is TRBJ1-5, the V gene TRBV19; weak D call: TRBD1 (5 bases). V gave up 8 bases and J gave up 4 bases, with 12 bases separating them. The CDR3 is 13 amino acids. The germline V gene has CDR1 LNHDA and CDR2 SQIVND (reference sequence). As DNA, the CDR3 is TGTGCCAGTGAAGTGGGGGGTAATCAGCCCCAGCATTTT. Protein: CASEVGGNQPQHF.